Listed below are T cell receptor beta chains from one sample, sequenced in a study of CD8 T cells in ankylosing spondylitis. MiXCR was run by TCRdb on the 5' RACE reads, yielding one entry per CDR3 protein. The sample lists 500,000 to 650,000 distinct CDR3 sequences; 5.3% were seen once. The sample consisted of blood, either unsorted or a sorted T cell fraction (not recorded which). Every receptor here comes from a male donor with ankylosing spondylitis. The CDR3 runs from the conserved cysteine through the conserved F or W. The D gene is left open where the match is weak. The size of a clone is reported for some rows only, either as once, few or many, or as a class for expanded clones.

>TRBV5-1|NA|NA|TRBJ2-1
CASSYAEVNNEQFF
TGCGCCAGCAGCTATGCGGAGGTTAACAATGAGCAGTTCTTC
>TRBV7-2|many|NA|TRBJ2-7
CASSSLGSDEQYF
TGTGCCAGCAGCTCGTTAGGGTCGGACGAGCAGTACTTC
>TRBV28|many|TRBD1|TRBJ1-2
CASSSIQAGTDLYGYTF
TGTGCCAGCAGTTCCATCCAAGCCGGGACAGACCTCTATGGCTACACCTTC
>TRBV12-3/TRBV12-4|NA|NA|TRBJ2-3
CASRREGGSSVDTQYF
TGTGCCAGCAGGCGCGAGGGCGGTTCAAGTGTAGATACGCAGTATTTT
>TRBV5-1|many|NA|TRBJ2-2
CASSLVSGLNTGELFF
TGCGCCAGCAGCTTGGTCTCAGGCTTGAACACCGGGGAGCTGTTTTTT
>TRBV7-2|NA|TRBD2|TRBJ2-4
CASLSDGEGNIQYF
TGTGCCAGCCTTTCGGACGGGGAGGGCAACATTCAGTACTTC
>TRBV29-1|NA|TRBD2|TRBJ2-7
CSVRLAGEVEQYF
TGCAGCGTGAGACTAGCGGGAGAGGTCGAGCAGTACTTC
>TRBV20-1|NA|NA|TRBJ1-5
CSARDLRRLKGQPQHF
TGCAGTGCTAGAGATCTCAGGAGATTGAAGGGACAGCCCCAGCATTTT
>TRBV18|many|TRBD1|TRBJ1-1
CASSPRQGTEAFF
TGTGCCAGCTCACCAAGACAGGGCACTGAAGCTTTCTTT
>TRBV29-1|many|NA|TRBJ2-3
CSVVPVSSTDTQYF
TGCAGCGTTGTACCGGTCTCTAGCACAGATACGCAGTATTTT
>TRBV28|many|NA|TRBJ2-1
CASRQTGSWDEQFF
TGTGCCAGCAGGCAAACAGGGAGCTGGGATGAGCAGTTCTTC
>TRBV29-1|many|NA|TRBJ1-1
CSVANGGTEAFF
TGCAGCGTGGCAAATGGGGGGACTGAAGCTTTCTTT
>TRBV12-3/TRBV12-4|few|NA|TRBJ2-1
CASSFLSSSSYNEQFF
TGTGCCAGCAGTTTTCTCTCCAGCAGCTCCTACAATGAGCAGTTCTTC
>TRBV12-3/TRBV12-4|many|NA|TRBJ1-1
CASSSYPNTEAFF
TGTGCCAGCAGTTCGTACCCGAACACTGAAGCTTTCTTT
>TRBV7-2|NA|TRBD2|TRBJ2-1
CASSFRGSGGYNEQFF
TGTGCCAGCAGCTTCCGGGGTAGCGGGGGGTACAATGAGCAGTTCTTC
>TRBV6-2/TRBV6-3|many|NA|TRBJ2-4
CASRGVRAKNIQYF
TGTGCCAGTCGGGGAGTTCGGGCCAAAAACATTCAGTACTTC
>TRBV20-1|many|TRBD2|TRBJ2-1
CSASPTSGLYNEQFF
TGCAGTGCTAGTCCGACTAGCGGGCTTTACAATGAGCAGTTCTTC
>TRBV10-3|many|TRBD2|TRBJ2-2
CATFRTGGSTGELFF
TGTGCCACCTTTCGGACGGGGGGGAGCACCGGGGAGCTGTTTTTT